These 21 T cell receptor beta chains share one sample of origin, sequenced in a study of blood T cell repertoires in COVID-19. TCRdb's table, derived via immunoSEQ multiplex PCR, lists solely in-frame clones and lacks some. The sample carries around 140,000 clones, about 88% recorded once. The sample consisted of PBMCs or T cells enriched from blood (not recorded which). These receptor sequences come from a middle-aged man with acute COVID-19.

The count of this clone is one. This chain connects TRBV5-5 to TRBJ1-5; a possible D gene is TRBD1 (6 bases). The CDR3 is made up of 14 amino acids. Germline V gene sequence: CDR1 SGHKS, CDR2 YYEKEE (reference sequence). Between the trimmed V and J ends, which lost 3 bases and 7 bases, there was a span of 14 bases. The CDR3 is CASSYFTGPQPQHF. The DNA for the CDR3 is TGTGCCAGCAGCTACTTTACAGGGCCCCAGCCCCAGCATTTT.

V gene TRBV6-5 combines with J gene TRBJ2-3, with 15 positions matching TRBD2. This CDR3 is 15 amino acids long. After removal of 7 bases from V and 4 bases from J, the junction contained 3 bases not matched to a gene. Germline CDR1 is MNHEY and CDR2 is SVGAGI. The CDR3 DNA follows: TGTGCCAGCAACGGACTAGCGGGAGGGCCAGATACGCAGTATTTT. Amino acid sequence: CASNGLAGGPDTQYF.

CDR3: CASKLALLETQYF. The CDR3 bases are TGTGCCAGCAAACTAGCGTTGTTAGAGACCCAGTACTTC. The chain joins TRBV6-5 to TRBJ2-5; TRBD2 matches at 7 bases. The J segment lost 4 bases and the V segment lost 7 bases, leaving 6 bases of the junction unmatched. Germline CDR1 MNHEY, CDR2 SVGAGI. This CDR3 has 13 amino acids.

The chain joins TRBV5-1 to TRBJ2-6, with a tentative D call TRBD2 (5 bases). Deletions cut 0 bases from V and 0 bases from J, with 10 bases between. Germline values: CDR1 SGHRS, CDR2 YFSETQ. The CDR3 loop spans 17 amino acids. The CDR3 sequence: CASSLVPGSSGANVLTF. The CDR3, as DNA: TGCGCCAGCAGCTTGGTCCCGGGGTCCTCTGGGGCCAACGTCCTGACTTTC. Together with reference TRBV5-1 and TRBJ2-6, the CDR3 gives the full variable domain: KAGVTQTPRYLIKTRGQQVTLSCSPISGHRSVSWYQQTPGQGLQFLFEYFSETQRNKGNFPGRFSGRQFSNSRSEMNVSTLELGDSALYLCASSLVPGSSGANVLTFGAGSRLTVL.

The J gene is TRBJ1-1, the V gene TRBV10-3, with unresolved D. V was shortened by 3 bases and J by 3 bases, with 5 bases between the two germline ends. Germline V gives CDR1 ENHRY, CDR2 SYGVKD. The CDR3 sequence is 12 residues long. The DNA for the CDR3 is TGTGCCATCAGTGACACTTACACTGAAGCTTTCTTT. Protein: CAISDTYTEAFF.

The chain joins TRBV3-1 (or the pseudogene TRBV3-2) to TRBJ2-3; TRBD2 aligns across 7 bases. V was clipped by 4 bases and J by 1 base; unmatched bases: 5. This CDR3 spans 15 amino acids. Germline V gives CDR1 LGHDT, CDR2 YNNKEL (reference sequence). DNA of the CDR3: TGTGCCAGCAGCCCCCGGCTAGCGGGCACAGATACGCAGTATTTT. Its protein is CASSPRLAGTDTQYF.

The chain is built from TRBV6-5 and TRBJ2-5; TRBD2 is a possible D gene (5 bases). V lost 7 bases and J lost 1, with 7 bases in between. CDR3 length equals 12 residues. Germline V gene sequence: CDR1 MNHEY, CDR2 SVGAGI. The CDR3 sequence is CASISGQETQYF. The CDR3 nucleotides read TGTGCCAGCATCAGCGGCCAAGAGACCCAGTACTTC.

The V call is TRBV4-2, the J call TRBJ2-5; possible D gene TRBD2, 6 bases. The CDR3 loop spans 16 amino acids. The germline CDR1 and CDR2 sequences are LGHNA and YNFKEQ. V gave up 0 bases and J gave up 3 bases, with 14 bases separating them. CDR3 sequence reads: CASSQDRAGLKETQYF. The CDR3 coding sequence is TGTGCCAGCAGCCAAGATAGGGCGGGGCTAAAAGAGACCCAGTACTTC.

The chain is built from TRBV30 and TRBJ2-2; no clear D gene. Germline loops: CDR1 GTSNPN, CDR2 SVGIG (reference sequence). The CDR3 is 12 residues long. V was shortened by 2 bases and J by 3 bases, with 4 bases between the two germline ends. In nucleotides, the CDR3 is TGTGCCTGGAGTCTTTACACCGGGGAGCTGTTTTTT. Protein product: CAWSLYTGELFF.

The rearrangement joins TRBV7-2 to TRBJ2-1, with 9 bases aligning to TRBD2. V gave up 0 bases and J gave up 9 bases; unmatched junction bases: 6. CDR3 size: 15 residues. Germline V lookup: CDR1 SGHTA, CDR2 FQGNSA. In DNA form, the CDR3 reads TGTGCCAGCAGCTTAGCGGGCGGGGGGGCTTCTGAGCAGTTCTTC. This encodes CASSLAGGGASEQFF.

The chain carries TRBV6-5 and TRBJ2-7; 8 bases match TRBD2. The CDR3 is 15 residues long. Per germline, CDR1 MNHEY and CDR2 SVGAGI. The V segment lost 0 bases and the J segment 4 bases; nucleotides outside the gene matches: 5. In DNA form, the CDR3 reads TGTGCCAGCAGTTACTCGCAACGGGGGGGGTACGAGCAGTACTTC. This sequence encodes CASSYSQRGGYEQYF.

CDR3: CASSVAAGELFF. The CDR3 DNA sequence: TGTGCCAGCAGCGTAGCGGCCGGGGAGCTGTTTTTT. The chain couples TRBV9 to TRBJ2-2; D is uncertain. Germline V gene lookup returns CDR1 SGDLS and CDR2 YYNGEE. Trimming took off 0 bases at V and 6 bases at J, with 3 bases between the two ends. This CDR3 spans 12 amino acids.

The chain employs TRBV10-3 and TRBJ2-5; TRBD1 might be the D (5 bases). Germline CDR1 and CDR2: ENHRY and SYGVKD. The CDR3 sequence is 15 residues long. Trimming took 0 bases from V and 1 from J, leaving 9 bases between them. The CDR3 region has the DNA TGTGCCATCAGTGAGTCAACAGGTCCCCAAGAGACCCAGTACTTC. This translates into CAISESTGPQETQYF.

The chain links TRBV7-9 to TRBJ2-5; 10 bases are shared with TRBD1. V lost 5 bases and J lost 4; bases outside the gene matches: 7. This CDR3 is 15 amino acids long. Germline V gene lookup returns CDR1 SEHNR and CDR2 FQNEAQ (reference sequence). Here the CDR3 reads CASSLGTGALETQYF. Here the CDR3 DNA reads TGTGCCAGCAGCCTCGGGACAGGGGCCTTAGAGACCCAGTACTTC.

The CDR3 nucleotides read TGCGCCACTACTTGGGGAGGCGCCGGGGAGCTGTTTTTT. Translation gives CATTWGGAGELFF. The chain uses TRBV5-1 and TRBJ2-2; possible D gene TRBD2, 6 bases. Germline-derived CDR1 and CDR2 are SGHRS and YFSETQ. The V gene lost 9 bases and the J gene lost 6 bases, with 15 bases spanning the gap. The CDR3 sequence is 13 residues long.

The chain carries TRBV6-5 and TRBJ1-5, with D perhaps TRBD1 (6 bases). Between the trimmed V and J ends, which lost 8 bases and 3 bases, there was a span of 17 bases. Germline V lookup: CDR1 MNHEY, CDR2 SVGAGI. CDR3 size: 15 residues. The CDR3 loop reads CASFSPDSYNQPQHF. The DNA for the CDR3 is TGTGCCAGCTTCAGTCCGGACAGTTACAATCAGCCCCAGCATTTT.

The genes are TRBV13 and TRBJ1-6; D remains unclear. The ends were cut back, 2 bases at V and 3 bases at J, with 11 bases in the middle. CDR1 is PRHDT and CDR2 is FYEKMQ in the germline V gene (reference sequence). This CDR3 has 16 residues. CDR3 sequence reads: CASSLTVQDYNSPLHF. CDR3 in DNA: TGTGCCAGCAGCTTAACCGTCCAGGACTATAATTCACCCCTCCACTTT.

V gene TRBV11-2 combines with J gene TRBJ1-1; D perhaps matches TRBD1 (6 bases). Trimming stripped 1 base from V and 1 base from J, with 10 bases between. The CDR3 has 15 residues. Germline V CDR1 and CDR2: SGHAT, FQNNGV. CDR3: CASSLVRDKNTEAFF. CDR3 DNA sequence: TGTGCCAGCAGCTTAGTAAGGGACAAGAACACTGAAGCTTTCTTT.

The CDR3 sequence is CASSLVGGERTEAFF. CDR3 in DNA: TGCGCCAGCAGCTTGGTGGGGGGAGAGAGGACTGAAGCTTTCTTT. The V and J genes are TRBV5-1 and TRBJ1-1, with a tentative D call TRBD1 (5 bases). Trimming left V 0 bases short and J 5 bases short, with 14 bases between. This CDR3 has 15 amino acids. Germline CDR1 is SGHRS and CDR2 is YFSETQ.

The gene calls are TRBV18 and TRBJ1-2; 8 bases are shared with TRBD1. Trimming cost V 0 bases and J 4 bases; bases outside gene matches: 4. The germline V gene has CDR1 KGHSH and CDR2 LQKENI. CDR3 length equals 15 residues. Here the CDR3 reads CASSPPRTGSYGYTF. CDR3 coding DNA: TGTGCCAGCTCACCACCGAGGACAGGGAGCTATGGCTACACCTTC.

V is TRBV14 and J is TRBJ2-2; weak D call: TRBD2 (6 bases). V was cut by 5 bases and J by 7 bases, with 11 bases left in between. Germline V gene data show CDR1 as SGHDN and CDR2 as FVKESK. The CDR3 is made up of 13 amino acids. The CDR3 DNA reads TGTGCCAGCAGCTACTCCGGGGGCGGGGAGCTGTTTTTT. Its protein product is CASSYSGGGELFF.